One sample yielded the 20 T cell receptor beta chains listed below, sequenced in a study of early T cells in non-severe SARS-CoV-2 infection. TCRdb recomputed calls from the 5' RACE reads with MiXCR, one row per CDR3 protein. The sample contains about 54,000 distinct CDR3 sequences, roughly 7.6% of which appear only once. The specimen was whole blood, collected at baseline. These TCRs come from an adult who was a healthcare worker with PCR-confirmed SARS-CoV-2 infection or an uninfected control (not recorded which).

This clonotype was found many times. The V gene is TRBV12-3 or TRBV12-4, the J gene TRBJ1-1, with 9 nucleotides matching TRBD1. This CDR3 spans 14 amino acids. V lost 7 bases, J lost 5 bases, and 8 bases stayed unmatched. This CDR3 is CASTPGQGRTEAFF. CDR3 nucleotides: TGTGCCAGCACTCCGGGACAGGGACGAACTGAAGCTTTCTTT.

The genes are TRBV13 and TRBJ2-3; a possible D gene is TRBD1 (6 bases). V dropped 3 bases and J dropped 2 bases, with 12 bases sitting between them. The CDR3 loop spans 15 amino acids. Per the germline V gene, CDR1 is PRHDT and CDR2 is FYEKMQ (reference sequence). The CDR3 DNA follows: TGTGCCAGCAGCTTCCAGGGGCTTTACACAGATACGCAGTATTTT. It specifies CASSFQGLYTDTQYF.

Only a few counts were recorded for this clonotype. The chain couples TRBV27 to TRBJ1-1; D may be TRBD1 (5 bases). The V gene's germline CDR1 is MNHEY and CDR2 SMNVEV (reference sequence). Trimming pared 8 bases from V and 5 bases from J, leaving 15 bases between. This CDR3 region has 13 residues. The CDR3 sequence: CASGRGVRTEAFF. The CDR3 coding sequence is TGTGCCAGCGGTAGGGGAGTGAGGACTGAAGCTTTCTTT.

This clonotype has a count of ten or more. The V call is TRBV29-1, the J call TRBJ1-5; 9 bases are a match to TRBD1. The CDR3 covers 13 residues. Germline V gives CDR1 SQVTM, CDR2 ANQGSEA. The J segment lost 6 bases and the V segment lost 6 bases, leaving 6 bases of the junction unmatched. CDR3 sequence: CSVGQGSGQPQHF. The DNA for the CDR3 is TGCAGCGTCGGACAGGGGTCCGGTCAGCCCCAGCATTTT.

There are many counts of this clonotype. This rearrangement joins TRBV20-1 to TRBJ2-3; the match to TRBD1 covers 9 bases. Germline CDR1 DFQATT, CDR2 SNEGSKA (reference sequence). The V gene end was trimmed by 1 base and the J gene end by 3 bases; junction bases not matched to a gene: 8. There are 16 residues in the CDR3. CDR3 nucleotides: TGCAGTGCTAGAGCTGTATGGGGACAGGGTACAGATACGCAGTATTTT. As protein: CSARAVWGQGTDTQYF.

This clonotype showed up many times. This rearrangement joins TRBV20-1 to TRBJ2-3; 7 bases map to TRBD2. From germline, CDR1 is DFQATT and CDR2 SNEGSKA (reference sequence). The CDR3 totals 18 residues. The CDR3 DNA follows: TGCAGAGCCCTCCGACTGGGGGAGGGGTTCCCTAGCACAGATACGCAGTATTTT. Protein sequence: CRALRLGEGFPSTDTQYF.

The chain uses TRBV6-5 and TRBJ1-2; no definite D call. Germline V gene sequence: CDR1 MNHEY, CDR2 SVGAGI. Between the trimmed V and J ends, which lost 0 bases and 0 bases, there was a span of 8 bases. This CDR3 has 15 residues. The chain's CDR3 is CASSYSAAANYGYTF. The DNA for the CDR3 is TGTGCCAGCAGTTACTCGGCGGCCGCTAACTATGGCTACACCTTC.

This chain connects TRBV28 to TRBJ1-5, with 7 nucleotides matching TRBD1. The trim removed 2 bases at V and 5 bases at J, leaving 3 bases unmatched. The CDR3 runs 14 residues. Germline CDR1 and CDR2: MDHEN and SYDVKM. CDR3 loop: CASSLSRGDQPQHF. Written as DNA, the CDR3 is TGTGCCAGCAGTTTAAGCAGGGGGGATCAGCCCCAGCATTTT.

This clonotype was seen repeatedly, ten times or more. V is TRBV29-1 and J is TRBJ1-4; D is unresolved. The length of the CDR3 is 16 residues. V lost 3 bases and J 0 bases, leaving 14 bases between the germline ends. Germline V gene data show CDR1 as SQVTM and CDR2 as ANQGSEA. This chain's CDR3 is CSVEGFRGTTNEKLFF. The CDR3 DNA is TGCAGCGTTGAGGGTTTCCGAGGAACAACTAATGAAAAACTGTTTTTT.

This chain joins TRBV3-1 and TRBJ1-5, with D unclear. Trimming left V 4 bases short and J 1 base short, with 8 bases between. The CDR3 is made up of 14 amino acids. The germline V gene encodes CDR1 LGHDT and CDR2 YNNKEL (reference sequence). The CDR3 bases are TGTGCCAGCAGCCCCCTGGGCAGCAATCAGCCCCAGCATTTT. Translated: CASSPLGSNQPQHF.

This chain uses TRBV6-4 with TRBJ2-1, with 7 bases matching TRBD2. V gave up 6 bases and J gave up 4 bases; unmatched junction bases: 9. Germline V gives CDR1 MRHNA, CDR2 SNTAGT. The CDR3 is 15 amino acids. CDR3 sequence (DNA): TGTGCCAGCAGCTCGGAAGCGGGAAGATACAATGAGCAGTTCTTC. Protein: CASSSEAGRYNEQFF.

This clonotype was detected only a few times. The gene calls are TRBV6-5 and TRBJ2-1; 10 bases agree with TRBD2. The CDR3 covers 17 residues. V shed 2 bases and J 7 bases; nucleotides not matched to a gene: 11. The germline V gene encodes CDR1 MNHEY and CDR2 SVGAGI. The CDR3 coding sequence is TGTGCCAGCAGTTACACAGCGGGAGGGCGACAAGGAAATGAGCAGTTCTTC. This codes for CASSYTAGGRQGNEQFF.

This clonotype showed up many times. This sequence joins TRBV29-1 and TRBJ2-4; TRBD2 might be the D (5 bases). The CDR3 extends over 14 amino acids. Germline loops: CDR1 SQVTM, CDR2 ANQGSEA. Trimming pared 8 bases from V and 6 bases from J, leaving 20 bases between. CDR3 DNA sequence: TGCAGCCCTATAGGAGGCAGTAAGTTAAACATTCAGTACTTC. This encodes CSPIGGSKLNIQYF.

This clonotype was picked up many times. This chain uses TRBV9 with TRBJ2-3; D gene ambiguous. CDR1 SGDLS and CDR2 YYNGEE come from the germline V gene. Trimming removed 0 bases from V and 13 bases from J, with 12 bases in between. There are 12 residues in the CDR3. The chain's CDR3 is CASSVEGGLEYF. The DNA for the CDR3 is TGTGCCAGCAGCGTAGAGGGCGGATTAGAGTATTTT.

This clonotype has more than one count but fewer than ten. Here the CDR3 DNA reads TGCAGTGCAGCCCCTCACTCCTACGAGCAGTACTTC. Protein sequence: CSAAPHSYEQYF. The genes are TRBV20-1 and TRBJ2-7; D not resolved. The CDR3 has 12 residues. V shed 6 bases and J shed 0 bases, with 9 bases lying between them. Germline V gene sequence: CDR1 DFQATT, CDR2 SNEGSKA (reference sequence).

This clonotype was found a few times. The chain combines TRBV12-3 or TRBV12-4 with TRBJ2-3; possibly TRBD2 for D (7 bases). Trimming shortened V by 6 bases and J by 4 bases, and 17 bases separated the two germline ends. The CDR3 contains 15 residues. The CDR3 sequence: CASSRAGHSADTQYF. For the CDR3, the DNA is TGTGCCAGCAGCCGAGCGGGACATAGCGCAGATACGCAGTATTTT.

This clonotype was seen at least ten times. This CDR3 is CSVVAGGFASYNEQFF. The CDR3 bases are TGCAGCGTTGTAGCGGGAGGTTTCGCCTCCTACAATGAGCAGTTCTTC. The V call is TRBV29-1, the J call TRBJ2-1, with TRBD2 identical over 10 bases. This CDR3 contains 16 residues. V lost 4 bases and J lost 0; bases outside the gene matches: 6. CDR1 is SQVTM and CDR2 is ANQGSEA in the germline V gene.

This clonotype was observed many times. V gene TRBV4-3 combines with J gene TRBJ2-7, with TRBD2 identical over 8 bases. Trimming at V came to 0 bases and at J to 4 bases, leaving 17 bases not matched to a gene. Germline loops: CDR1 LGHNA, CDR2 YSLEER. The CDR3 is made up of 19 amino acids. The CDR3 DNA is TGCGCCAGCAGCCAAGATCGCGGTTGGGGAGCGGGAGAAGCGTACGAGCAGTACTTC. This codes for CASSQDRGWGAGEAYEQYF.

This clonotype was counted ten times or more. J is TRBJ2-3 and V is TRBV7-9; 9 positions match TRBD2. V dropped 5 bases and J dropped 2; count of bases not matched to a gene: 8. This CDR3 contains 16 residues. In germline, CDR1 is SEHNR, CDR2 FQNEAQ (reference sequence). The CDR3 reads CASSLRLAEHTDTQYF. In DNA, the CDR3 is TGTGCCAGCAGCCTCCGACTAGCGGAACACACAGATACGCAGTATTTT. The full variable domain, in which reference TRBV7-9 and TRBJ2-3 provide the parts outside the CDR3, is DTGVSQNPRHKITKRGQNVTFRCDPISEHNRLYWYRQTLGQGPEFLTYFQNEAQLEKSRLLSDRFSAERPKGSFSTLEIQRTEQGDSAMYLCASSLRLAEHTDTQYFGPGTRLTVL.

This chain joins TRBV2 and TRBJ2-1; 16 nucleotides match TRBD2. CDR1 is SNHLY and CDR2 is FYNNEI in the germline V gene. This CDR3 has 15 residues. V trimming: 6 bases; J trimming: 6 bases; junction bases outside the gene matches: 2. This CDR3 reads CASRGTSGRVNEQFF. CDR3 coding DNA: TGTGCCAGCAGGGGGACTAGCGGGAGGGTCAATGAGCAGTTCTTC.